Listed below are T cell receptor beta chains from one sample, sequenced in a study of OX40 agonist ivuxolimab in advanced cancers. Here immunoSEQ multiplex PCR was the method, and the copy in TCRdb shows in-frame clones only, minus some. Counted here are 50,000 to 65,000 clones, roughly 88% occurring once; the ten biggest clones make up 12%. This material consisted of CD4+ or CD8+ T cells sorted from blood, taken in a trial of the OX40 agonist ivuxolimab. The receptors were gathered from an adult with an advanced solid tumor such as melanoma, head and neck, liver or kidney cancer. Each CDR3 is given with its conserved first and last residue. D genes are given only for firm matches. Size values are once, few and many counts, or a class for expanded clones, and some rows have none.

clone_size j_call d_call v_call cdr3_nt cdr3_aa
NA TRBJ2-1 TRBD2 TRBV4-3 TGCGCCAGCAGCCAAGATTGGACTAGCGGTAATGAGCAGTTCTTC CASSQDWTSGNEQFF
once TRBJ1-1 NA TRBV2 TGTGCCAGCACCGCCCTCAGGGGAGCGAACACTGAAGCTTTCTTT CASTALRGANTEAFF
NA TRBJ2-3 NA TRBV29-1 TGCAGCGTTGAACGGTCCAGGGATACGCAGTATTTT CSVERSRDTQYF
NA TRBJ2-2 NA TRBV6-4 TGTGCCAGCAGCGCGTCCACCGGGGAGCTGTTTTTT CASSASTGELFF
NA TRBJ2-5 TRBD1 TRBV5-5 TGTGCCAGCAGCGCTGGACAGGGGGCATGGGAGACCCAGTACTTC CASSAGQGAWETQYF
few TRBJ1-3 TRBD1 TRBV15 TGTGCCACCAGCAGCGGGGGGACAGGCTCTGGAAACACCATATATTTT CATSSGGTGSGNTIYF
NA TRBJ2-7 NA TRBV25-1 TGTGCCAGCAGTGAGGTGGGGGCTTCCTACGAGCAGTACTTC CASSEVGASYEQYF
few TRBJ2-6 NA TRBV30 TGTGCCTGGAGTAAGGCCCAGGGGGCCAACGTCCTGACTTTC CAWSKAQGANVLTF
NA TRBJ2-3 TRBD2 TRBV5-1 TGCGCCAGCAGCTTGGAGAAGCGGGGGGCCGAAGAGACAGATACGCAGTATTTT CASSLEKRGAEETDTQYF
NA TRBJ1-2 NA TRBV9 TGTGCCAGCAGCGTAGTTGGACAAGGCGGCTACACCTTC CASSVVGQGGYTF
many TRBJ2-3 NA TRBV5-5 TGTGCCAGCAGCCGTCGGACAGCCACAGATACGCAGTATTTT CASSRRTATDTQYF
NA TRBJ1-5 NA TRBV4-1 TGCGCCAGCAGCCAAGATAGACAGTACAATCAGCCCCAGCATTTT CASSQDRQYNQPQHF
NA TRBJ2-7 NA TRBV19 TGTGCCAGTAGTATTGGCGGGTCCTACGAGCAGTACTTC CASSIGGSYEQYF
NA TRBJ1-2 TRBD1 TRBV7-9 TGTGCCAGCAGCCCCGTGGGAGGGGGCGCTAACTATGGCTACACCTTC CASSPVGGGANYGYTF
few TRBJ1-2 NA TRBV2 TGTGCCAGCAGTGAATCGAGACAAGGAGGCTATGGCTACACCTTC CASSESRQGGYGYTF
NA TRBJ2-4 NA TRBV5-4 TGTGCCAGCAGCTTGGCCGGACAAAACATTCAGTACTTC CASSLAGQNIQYF
NA TRBJ1-2 TRBD1 TRBV30 TGTGCCTGGAGCTTCCCGGGACAGGGGGCAAGCTACACCTTC CAWSFPGQGASYTF
NA TRBJ1-1 NA TRBV6-6 TGTGCCAGCAAAACACGAAGGGAGGGAACGGTCGAAGCTTTCTTT CASKTRREGTVEAFF
NA TRBJ1-1 NA TRBV7-9 TGTGCCAGCAGCTTAGCCTCGGACGACCGGGCTTTCTTT CASSLASDDRAFF
NA TRBJ1-1 NA TRBV7-2 TGTGCCAGCAGCTTAAGAGAGAGTTGGGACACTGAAGCTTTCTTT CASSLRESWDTEAFF
NA TRBJ2-7 TRBD1 TRBV7-2 TGTGCCAGCAGCGCCAAGACAGGGGGCAGATACGAGCAGTACTTC CASSAKTGGRYEQYF
NA TRBJ1-2 TRBD1 TRBV7-2 TGTGCCAGCAGCTCAGGGGGGACCGTAGCTATTCTGGGAGGCTACACCTTC CASSSGGTVAILGGYTF
NA TRBJ1-4 TRBD1 TRBV5-6 TGTGCCAGCAGCTTACAGGGGTTTTTTGAAAAACTGTTTTTT CASSLQGFFEKLFF
once TRBJ2-2 NA TRBV11-2 TGTGCCAGCAGCTTAGTCGGGGGGCCCGCCGGGGAGCTGTTTTTT CASSLVGGPAGELFF
NA TRBJ2-2 NA TRBV4-2 TGTGCCAGCAGCCTCTTACGGGACGTCACCGGGGAGCTGTTTTTT CASSLLRDVTGELFF
NA TRBJ2-5 NA TRBV9 TGTGCCAGCAGCGTCAGAGGGGGTTCCCAAGAGACCCAGTACTTC CASSVRGGSQETQYF
NA TRBJ2-3 TRBD2 TRBV28 TGTGCCAGCAGGGGGACTAGCGGGAGGTTCCCAGATACGCAGTATTTT CASRGTSGRFPDTQYF
NA TRBJ2-3 TRBD1 TRBV7-6 TGTGCCAGCAGCTTTGGGGACAGTATCACAGATACGCAGTATTTT CASSFGDSITDTQYF
NA TRBJ2-5 NA TRBV7-2 TGTGCCAGCAGTTTTAAAGAGACCCAGTACTTC CASSFKETQYF
NA TRBJ2-1 TRBD1 TRBV15 TGTGCCTTACGAGCACAGGGGACCCAAGAGCAGTTCTTC CALRAQGTQEQFF
NA TRBJ2-6 NA TRBV9 TGTGCCAGCAGCGTAGGGCGATCTGGGGCCAACGTCCTGACTTTC CASSVGRSGANVLTF
NA TRBJ2-4 TRBD1 TRBV2 TGTGCCAGCAGTGTAGGGACAGGTCCCAAAAACATTCAGTACTTC CASSVGTGPKNIQYF
NA TRBJ2-3 TRBD1 TRBV7-3 TGTGCCAGCAGCTTAACAGTATCAGGGGGCAACACAGATACGCAGTATTTT CASSLTVSGGNTDTQYF
NA TRBJ2-4 NA TRBV30 TGTGCCTGGAGCGTACAGGGCGGGAACATTCAGTACTTC CAWSVQGGNIQYF
NA TRBJ2-7 NA TRBV29-1 TGCAGCGGAACCACCGGCAGCACGCGAGAGCAGTACTTC CSGTTGSTREQYF
NA TRBJ1-1 TRBD1 TRBV5-1 TGCGCCAGCAGCACTGACAGGGGTTGGCCGCATAGTCCGAACACTGAAGCTTTCTTT CASSTDRGWPHSPNTEAFF
few TRBJ1-1 NA TRBV4-1 TGCGCCAGCCGGGGGCCCACTGAAGCTTTCTTT CASRGPTEAFF
NA TRBJ2-7 NA TRBV18 TGTGCCAGCTCACCAACAAACAGGGTGGTCTACGAGCAGTACTTC CASSPTNRVVYEQYF
NA TRBJ1-1 NA TRBV30 TGTGCCTGGAGTGTACATACGCTTGAAGCTTTCTTT CAWSVHTLEAFF
NA TRBJ2-4 NA TRBV19 TGTGCCAGTAGTATGGGTTCCGACAGAAACAAAAACATTCAGTACTTC CASSMGSDRNKNIQYF
NA TRBJ2-7 TRBD1 TRBV5-8 TGTGCCAGCAGCATGACAGGGAACGAGCAGTACTTC CASSMTGNEQYF
NA TRBJ1-4 NA TRBV2 TGTGCCAGCAGTGAAGGGGGGGAGGTTGAAAAACTGTTTTTT CASSEGGEVEKLFF
NA TRBJ1-2 TRBD1 TRBV5-1 TGCGCCAGCAGCATGGACAGGCCCAACTATGGCTACACCTTC CASSMDRPNYGYTF
NA TRBJ2-7 TRBD2 TRBV5-5 TGTGCCAGCAGCGATAGCGGGAGGGCCGTGTACGAGCAGTACTTC CASSDSGRAVYEQYF